The T cell receptor (beta chain) under discussion was sequenced for a study of shared clonotypes between healthy human individuals. The study's findings and limits: Clonotypes that were shared across a handful of donors made up roughly 5% of naive CD4 clonotypes.

Here immunoSEQ multiplex PCR was the method, and the copy in TCRdb shows in-frame clones only, minus some. The table includes millions of clones, about 95% detected once. A note on this clone: Its antigen is not known.

The naive CD8 fraction comprised CD45RO-negative cells positively selected for CCR7 and excluded terminally differentiated effector memory CD45RA+ cells. Material for sequencing was naive CD8+ T cells sorted from blood. This TCR came from a young man in good health.

The CDR3: CASSVAGLAADTQYF. The CDR3 bases are TGTGCCAGCAGCGTAGCCGGACTAGCGGCAGATACGCAGTATTTT. This sequence joins TRBV9 and TRBJ2-3; 10 nucleotides align to TRBD2. Germline lookup yields CDR1 SGDLS and CDR2 YYNGEE. V was pared by 0 bases and J by 4 bases, with 2 bases of the junction left unmatched. The CDR3 has 15 residues.